These 27 T cell receptor beta chains came from one sample sequenced in a study of blood T cells in healthy people across ages. Using a J-beta primer mix together with a sample-barcoded 5' primer, a second PCR was run for roughly 6 to 11 cycles. From the 5' RACE reads, TCRdb called clonotypes with MiXCR, one entry per CDR3 protein. The sample has over 600,000 distinct CDR3 sequences; roughly 56% are singletons. Source material: blood. The receptors shown here come from a man aged 35 to 55 in good health.

In its sample, this clonotype was seen many times. The V and J genes are TRBV27 and TRBJ2-7; 9 bases align to TRBD1. Germline CDR1 and CDR2: MNHEY and SMNVEV (reference sequence). The CDR3 length is 19 residues. V lost 5 bases to trimming and J lost 3 bases; unmatched junction nucleotides: 20. The CDR3 sequence is CASSPTSPPRTGDSYEQYF. The CDR3 DNA follows: TGTGCCAGCAGTCCAACCTCACCGCCTCGGACAGGGGACAGCTACGAGCAGTACTTC.

This chain links TRBV7-8 with TRBJ2-3; 7 bases fit TRBD2. Looked up from germline, CDR1 is SGHVS and CDR2 is FQNEAQ. The trim removed 5 bases at V and 0 bases at J, leaving 11 bases unmatched. This CDR3 is 17 amino acids long. The CDR3 region is CASSALFLSGSTDTQYF. The CDR3 DNA follows: TGTGCCAGCAGCGCCCTGTTTCTTAGCGGGAGCACAGATACGCAGTATTTT.

The chain links TRBV30 to TRBJ1-4; TRBD1 might be the D (5 bases). CDR3 length: 16 residues. V lost 0 bases and J 6 bases, leaving 17 bases between the germline ends. Germline V gene sequence: CDR1 GTSNPN, CDR2 SVGIG (reference sequence). The CDR3 here is CAWSVLGSREYEKLFF. Here the CDR3 DNA reads TGTGCCTGGAGTGTACTGGGCTCCAGGGAATATGAAAAACTGTTTTTT.

V gene TRBV5-5 combines with J gene TRBJ2-2; 11 nucleotides agree with TRBD1. After removal of 6 bases from V and 7 bases from J, the junction contained 14 bases not matched to a gene. The CDR3 extends over 17 amino acids. CDR1 and CDR2 (germline): SGHKS, YYEKEE (reference sequence). The CDR3 is CASNTGQGATLGGELFF. The CDR3 DNA is TGTGCCAGCAACACCGGACAGGGGGCGACCCTCGGCGGGGAGCTGTTTTTT.

This clonotype has only a few counts. The chain recombines TRBV20-1 with TRBJ2-7; D perhaps matches TRBD1 (5 bases). V shed 6 bases and J shed 3 bases, with 9 bases lying between them. The length of the CDR3 is 11 residues. In germline, CDR1 is DFQATT, CDR2 SNEGSKA (reference sequence). The CDR3 is CSASDNYEQYF. CDR3 bases: TGCAGTGCCTCGGACAACTACGAGCAGTACTTC.

This clonotype was counted a few times. J is TRBJ2-7 and V is TRBV12-3 or TRBV12-4; D gene unclear. V was pared by 5 bases and J by 0 bases, with 8 bases between. The CDR3 is 13 amino acids. CDR3 protein: CASSTTNSYEQYF. For the CDR3, the DNA is TGTGCCAGCAGTACGACCAACTCCTACGAGCAGTACTTC.

A word on this clonotype: An end of the junction differs from the germline gene, which may be a read error. The CDR3 bases are TGCGCCAGCAAGGGCGGGGGGCAAAGCTATGGCTACACCTTC. Its translation: CASKGGGQSYGYTF. This chain links TRBV28 with TRBJ1-2; maybe TRBD1 (6 bases). Germline lookup yields CDR1 MDHEN and CDR2 SYDVKM. The CDR3 totals 14 residues.

The J gene is TRBJ2-1, the V gene TRBV7-2; 16 bases are a match to TRBD2. V shed 2 bases and J 0 bases; nucleotides not matched to a gene: 10. The germline CDR1 and CDR2 sequences are SGHTA and FQGNSA. The CDR3 runs 21 residues. CDR3 sequence reads: CASSLPGLAGGPTGSYNEQFF. The DNA of the CDR3 is TGTGCCAGCAGCTTACCGGGACTAGCGGGAGGGCCCACAGGCTCCTACAATGAGCAGTTCTTC.

In nucleotides, the CDR3 is TGTGCCAGCAGGATGGAGGGGGCGGCCGGGGAGCTGTTTTTT. Translated: CASRMEGAAGELFF. This chain joins TRBV7-3 and TRBJ2-2; the D gene is possibly TRBD1 (7 bases). Germline V gene lookup returns CDR1 SGHTA and CDR2 FQGTGA. CDR3 size: 14 residues. Trimming removed 6 bases from V and 6 bases from J, with 14 bases in between.

The chain employs TRBV6-5 and TRBJ2-7, with D possibly being TRBD1 (5 bases). V was shortened by 6 bases and J by 5 bases, with 11 bases between the two germline ends. From germline, CDR1 is MNHEY and CDR2 SVGAGI. This CDR3 has 12 amino acids. The CDR3: CASRKGIHEQYF. In DNA form, the CDR3 reads TGTGCCAGCAGGAAGGGGATCCACGAGCAGTACTTC.

The chain joins TRBV27 to TRBJ1-2; TRBD1 aligns across 7 bases. After removal of 6 bases from V and 5 bases from J, the junction contained 12 bases not matched to a gene. Germline V gene lookup returns CDR1 MNHEY and CDR2 SMNVEV (reference sequence). The CDR3 length is 15 residues. The CDR3: CASSGMGQRLYGYTF. CDR3 DNA sequence: TGTGCCAGCAGCGGGATGGGACAGAGATTATATGGCTACACCTTC.

The rearrangement links TRBV12-3 or TRBV12-4 to TRBJ2-7, with TRBD1 matching 8 bases. V lost 3 bases, J lost 6 bases, and 4 bases stayed unmatched. The CDR3 runs to 13 residues. The chain's CDR3 is CASSFDRGREQYF. The CDR3 DNA follows: TGTGCCAGCAGTTTCGACAGGGGTCGCGAGCAGTACTTC.

The chain has TRBV9 and TRBJ1-6; D ambiguous. V was shortened by 0 bases and J by 5 bases, with 3 bases between the two germline ends. CDR1 is SGDLS, CDR2 YYNGEE, per germline. The CDR3 consists of 13 residues. CDR3 DNA sequence: TGTGCCAGCAGCGTAGTTGATAATTCACCCCTCCACTTT. This sequence encodes CASSVVDNSPLHF. Variable domain in full (rest from reference TRBV9 and TRBJ1-6): DSGVTQTPKHLITATGQRVTLRCSPRSGDLSVYWYQQSLDQGLQFLIQYYNGEERAKGNILERFSAQQFPDLHSELNLSSLELGDSALYFCASSVVDNSPLHFGNGTRLTVT.

This clonotype was counted a few times. The rearrangement joins TRBV9 to TRBJ1-4; D is ambiguous. CDR3 size: 15 residues. Germline loops: CDR1 SGDLS, CDR2 YYNGEE. Trimming stripped 4 bases from V and 5 bases from J, with 15 bases between. CDR3 amino acids: CASSLGSQPNEKLFF. The CDR3 DNA follows: TGTGCCAGCAGCTTAGGGAGCCAGCCGAATGAAAAACTGTTTTTT.

This clonotype was seen a handful of times. This chain links TRBV27 with TRBJ2-5; TRBD2 aligns across 13 bases. There are 16 residues in the CDR3. V shed 10 bases and J 2 bases; nucleotides not matched to a gene: 10. Germline V gene lookup returns CDR1 MNHEY and CDR2 SMNVEV (reference sequence). The CDR3 DNA reads as TGTGCCACCCGACTCTTACTAGCGGGGGGGCAAGAGACCCAGTACTTC. This codes for CATRLLLAGGQETQYF.

The rearrangement joins TRBV14 to TRBJ1-1; D is unclear. The CDR3 spans 14 residues. Between the trimmed V and J ends, which lost 0 bases and 10 bases, there was a span of 15 bases. In germline, CDR1 is SGHDN, CDR2 FVKESK. The CDR3: CASSQERFPVGAFF. The CDR3 DNA is TGTGCCAGCAGCCAAGAACGTTTTCCCGTAGGAGCTTTCTTT.

In its sample, this clonotype was seen a few times. This chain uses TRBV6-6 with TRBJ2-1, with D unclear. V dropped 6 bases and J dropped 1 base, with 7 bases sitting between them. Germline V lookup: CDR1 MNHNY, CDR2 SVGAGI (reference sequence). The CDR3 totals 13 residues. Here the CDR3 reads CASSSRSYNEQFF. In nucleotides, the CDR3 is TGTGCCAGCAGCTCGCGTTCCTACAATGAGCAGTTCTTC.

The rearrangement links TRBV3-1 to TRBJ1-2; a possible D gene is TRBD1 (5 bases). Trimming left V 1 base short and J 7 bases short, with 7 bases between. The CDR3 contains 12 residues. The germline CDR1 and CDR2 sequences are LGHDT and YNNKEL (reference sequence). The CDR3 coding sequence is TGTGCCAGCAGCCAAGCTGGGGCTGGCTACACCTTC. Its protein product is CASSQAGAGYTF.

This clonotype was seen ten or more times. The J gene is TRBJ2-6, the V gene TRBV7-2; perhaps TRBD2 as D (6 bases). CDR1 is SGHTA and CDR2 is FQGNSA in the germline V gene. The CDR3 is 17 amino acids. V lost 4 bases to trimming and J lost 1 base, with 14 bases between them. CDR3 nucleotides: TGTGCCAGCAGCTCCGGGACTTTCCAATCTGGGGCCAACGTCCTGACTTTC. Translated, it gives CASSSGTFQSGANVLTF.

This clonotype was detected once. The chain links TRBV28 to TRBJ2-1; 13 bases agree with TRBD2. This CDR3 has 16 amino acids. In germline, CDR1 is MDHEN, CDR2 SYDVKM. V was pared by 5 bases and J by 12 bases, with 13 bases of the junction left unmatched. CDR3 bases: TGTGCCAGCAGTGGCCCGGGGACTAGCGGGATTGATGGGCAGTTCTTC. This encodes CASSGPGTSGIDGQFF.

Concerning this clonotype itself: Since a much larger clone is just one base distant, this may be a read error. The V call is TRBV7-6, the J call TRBJ2-5; 7 bases agree with TRBD1. The DNA end lines up better with TRBJ2-4; the J call may be wrong. Germline V gene data show CDR1 as SGHVS and CDR2 as FNYEAQ. The CDR3 runs 16 residues. The CDR3: CASSLATGSGKNIQYF. CDR3 DNA sequence: TGTGCCAGCAGCTTAGCGACAGGGAGTGGCAAAAACATTCAGTACTTC.

The V call is TRBV9, the J call TRBJ1-2; TRBD1 might be the D (5 bases). The CDR3 has 13 amino acids. With 2 bases removed from V and 3 bases from J, the gap between germline ends came to 8 bases. Germline V CDR1 and CDR2: SGDLS, YYNGEE. The CDR3 loop reads CASSVGLDYGYTF. The CDR3 DNA sequence: TGTGCCAGCAGCGTGGGACTGGACTATGGCTACACCTTC.

The rearrangement links TRBV5-1 to TRBJ1-2; 10 bases are a match to TRBD1. This CDR3 comprises 15 residues. V was pared by 4 bases and J by 10 bases, with 13 bases of the junction left unmatched. Germline V gives CDR1 SGHRS, CDR2 YFSETQ. In DNA form, the CDR3 reads TGCGCCAGCAGCCGGGACAGGGGAAATGTCTGGGACTACACCTTC. It specifies CASSRDRGNVWDYTF.

The CDR3 sequence is CASSLVVGRRGETQYF. Here the CDR3 DNA reads TGTGCCAGCAGCTTAGTTGTGGGACGGAGGGGAGAGACCCAGTACTTC. This rearrangement joins TRBV7-2 to TRBJ2-5; the D gene is possibly TRBD2 (6 bases). From germline, CDR1 is SGHTA and CDR2 FQGNSA. Trimming removed 1 base at V and 4 bases at J, with 16 bases between. The CDR3 is 16 residues long.

Only a few counts were recorded for this clonotype. The chain recombines TRBV10-3 with TRBJ2-3, with TRBD1 matching over 9 bases. CDR3 length: 20 residues. Looked up from germline, CDR1 is ENHRY and CDR2 is SYGVKD. The trim removed 2 bases at V and 4 bases at J, leaving 19 bases unmatched. For the CDR3, the DNA is TGTGCCATCAGTGAGCCTTCAGCACTAACAGGGGGCGAAGTAGCAGATACGCAGTATTTT. Translation: CAISEPSALTGGEVADTQYF.

This clonotype was observed a handful of times. This rearrangement joins TRBV20-1 to TRBJ2-7, with 11 bases matching TRBD2. Germline V gene sequence: CDR1 DFQATT, CDR2 SNEGSKA (reference sequence). Trimming took 6 bases from V and 6 from J; bases not matched to a gene: 10. This CDR3 has 14 amino acids. CDR3 sequence reads: CSAALAGDLSEQYF. CDR3 nucleotide sequence: TGCAGTGCGGCACTAGCGGGAGATTTGAGCGAGCAGTACTTC.

J is TRBJ2-6 and V is TRBV27; D perhaps matches TRBD1 (5 bases). Germline assignment: CDR1 MNHEY and CDR2 SMNVEV (reference sequence). Trimming removed 4 bases at V and 4 bases at J, with 11 bases between. The CDR3 spans 15 residues. The CDR3 sequence: CASSSRVGGANVLTF. The DNA for the CDR3 is TGTGCCAGCAGTTCCAGGGTGGGGGGGGCCAACGTCCTGACTTTC.